This T cell receptor (beta chain) appears in the sequencing data of a study of shared clonotypes between healthy human individuals. Looking at the study overall: Donors were a couple of women and a few men aged 18 to 49.

Germline-derived CDR1 and CDR2 are SGDLS and YYNGEE. This CDR3 comprises 15 residues. Trimming took off 4 bases at V and 1 base at J, with 14 bases between the two ends. Note on this clone: Its target is unknown.

Profiled with immunoSEQ multiplex PCR; TCRdb holds only in-frame clones, not every one. The sample has about 490,000 clones; around 80% are singletons. General observations from the study: Genetic and exposure-history diversity was limited by the few donors.

The TCR originated in a middle-aged woman in good health. Some clones in this sample may be carry-over from other donors' samples. The sample consisted of PBMCs. The chain has TRBV9 and TRBJ2-5, with TRBD2 as a possible D gene (5 bases). The chain's CDR3 is CASSQFGVTQETQYF. CDR3 DNA: TGTGCCAGCAGCCAGTTCGGGGTAACCCAAGAGACCCAGTACTTC.